This TCR beta chain is from a study of T cell changes during pregnancy in multiple sclerosis. V gave up 0 bases and J gave up 8 bases; unmatched junction bases: 8. The CDR3 is made up of 17 amino acids. In germline, CDR1 is LGHNA, CDR2 YNFKEQ. Assay: immunoSEQ multiplex PCR; the TCRdb copy retains only in-frame clones and omits some. The sample records about 67,000 clones, 90% to 95% being singletons. The clonotype comes from a female donor with multiple sclerosis, enrolled in a pregnancy study. Sequencing was performed on peripheral blood, taken in the second trimester of pregnancy. The chain recombines TRBV4-2 with TRBJ2-4; 12 bases are a match to TRBD2. The CDR3 nucleotides read TGTGCCAGCAGCCAAGATTATCCTAGCGGGGGGGAACACATTCAGTACTTC. It codes for CASSQDYPSGGEHIQYF.